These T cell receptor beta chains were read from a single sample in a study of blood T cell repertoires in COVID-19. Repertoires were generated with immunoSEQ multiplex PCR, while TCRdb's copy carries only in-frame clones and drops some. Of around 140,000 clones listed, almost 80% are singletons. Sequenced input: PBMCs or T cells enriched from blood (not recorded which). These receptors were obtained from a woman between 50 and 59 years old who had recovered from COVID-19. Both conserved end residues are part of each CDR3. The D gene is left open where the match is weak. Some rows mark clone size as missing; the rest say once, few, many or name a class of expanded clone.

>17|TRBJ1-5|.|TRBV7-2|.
CASSLAGWYSGNQPQHF
TGTGCCAGCAGCTTAGCGGGCTGGTACTCTGGCAATCAGCCCCAGCATTTT
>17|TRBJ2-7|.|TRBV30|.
CAWSLGLGDKSSYEQYF
TGTGCCTGGAGTCTGGGGTTGGGGGACAAAAGCTCCTACGAGCAGTACTTC
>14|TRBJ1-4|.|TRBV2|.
CASSERRGNEKLFF
TGTGCCAGCAGTGAACGTAGGGGGAATGAAAAACTGTTTTTT
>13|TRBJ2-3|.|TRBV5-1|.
CATRSGEKDTQYF
TGCGCCACCCGCTCAGGGGAAAAAGATACGCAGTATTTT
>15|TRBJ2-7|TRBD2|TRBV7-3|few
CASSYLAGKIYEQYF
TGTGCCAGCAGCTACCTAGCGGGGAAGATTTACGAGCAGTACTTC
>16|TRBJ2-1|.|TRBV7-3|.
CASSLKPGTSGHEQFF
TGTGCCAGCAGCTTAAAGCCCGGGACTTCTGGCCATGAGCAGTTCTTC
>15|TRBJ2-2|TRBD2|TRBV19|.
CASSSSGSGTGELFF
TGTGCCAGTAGTAGTAGCGGGAGCGGCACCGGGGAGCTGTTTTTT
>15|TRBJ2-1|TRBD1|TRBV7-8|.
CASSPGTGARYEQFF
TGTGCCAGCAGCCCGGGGACAGGGGCTAGGTATGAGCAGTTCTTC
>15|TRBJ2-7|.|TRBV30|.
CAWRLKLGRSYEQYF
TGTGCCTGGAGATTGAAGTTGGGCCGCTCCTACGAGCAGTACTTC
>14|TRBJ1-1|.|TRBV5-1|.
CASSPQVLNTEAFF
TGCGCCAGCAGCCCACAGGTGTTGAACACTGAAGCTTTCTTT
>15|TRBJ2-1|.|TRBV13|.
CASSLVGGAYNEQFF
TGTGCCAGCAGCTTAGTTGGCGGGGCCTACAATGAGCAGTTCTTC
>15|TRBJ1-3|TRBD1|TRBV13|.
CASSGGTGVGNTIYF
TGTGCCAGCAGCGGCGGGACAGGGGTCGGAAACACCATATATTTT
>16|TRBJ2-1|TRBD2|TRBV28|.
CASSLTSGSSYNEQFF
TGTGCCAGCAGTCTCACTAGCGGGAGCTCCTACAATGAGCAGTTCTTC
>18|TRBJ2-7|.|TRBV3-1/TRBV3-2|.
CASSQDVPGASSSYEQYF
TGTGCCAGCAGCCAAGACGTACCAGGGGCTAGCAGTTCCTACGAGCAGTACTTC
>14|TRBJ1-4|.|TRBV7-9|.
CAVRTVNDNEKLFF
TGTGCCGTGCGGACTGTCAATGATAATGAAAAACTGTTTTTT
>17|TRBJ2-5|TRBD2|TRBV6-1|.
CASSEGTSGRYQETQYF
TGTGCCAGCAGTGAAGGGACTAGCGGGAGATACCAAGAGACCCAGTACTTC
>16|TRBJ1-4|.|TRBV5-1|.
CASSPSAARTNEKLFF
TGCGCCAGCAGCCCAAGTGCGGCGAGGACTAATGAAAAACTGTTTTTT
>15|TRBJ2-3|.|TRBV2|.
CASSVRRGGTDTQYF
TGTGCCAGCAGTGTTCGGCGGGGAGGCACAGATACGCAGTATTTT
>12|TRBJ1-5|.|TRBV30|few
CAWTIQGQPQHF
TGTGCCTGGACCATTCAGGGACAGCCCCAGCATTTT
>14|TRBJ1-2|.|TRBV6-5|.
CASSSPPDNYGYTF
TGTGCCAGCAGTTCCCCCCCAGATAACTATGGCTACACCTTC
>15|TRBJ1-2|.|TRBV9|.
CASSVARGQSYGYTF
TGTGCCAGCAGCGTAGCTCGTGGGCAGAGCTATGGCTACACCTTC
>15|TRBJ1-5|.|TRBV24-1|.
CATLFRGKANGPQHF
TGTGCCACCTTATTTAGGGGGAAAGCAAATGGGCCCCAGCATTTT